The text below deals with one TCR beta chain. These data come from a study of blood T cell repertoires in COVID-19. Study-level background: Sites in the United States, Italy and Spain provided acute and convalescent COVID-19 samples.

Generated by immunoSEQ multiplex PCR, the TCRdb table keeps only in-frame clones and is missing some. This table holds fewer than 200,000 clones, about four fifths found once. Germline CDR1 and CDR2: MNHEY and SVGAGI. The CDR3 loop spans 13 amino acids. Trimming pared 6 bases from V and 0 bases from J, leaving 7 bases between. This chain connects TRBV6-5 to TRBJ2-3; D may be TRBD2 (6 bases). The receptor was derived from a woman in her 70s who had recovered from COVID-19. Sequencing input: peripheral blood. The CDR3 region has the DNA TGTGCCAGCAGGCGGGGTAGCACAGATACGCAGTATTTT. Its translation is CASRRGSTDTQYF.